Listed below are T cell receptor beta chains from one sample, sequenced in a study of beta chain features in type 1 diabetes. The data were produced by immunoSEQ multiplex PCR, yet TCRdb's version contains in-frame clones alone and is incomplete. The table has 300,000 to 350,000 clones, approximately 9.9% seen once. The sample taken for sequencing was central memory CD4+ T cells from blood. These receptors were taken from a man aged 25 to 40 with type 1 diabetes. Both conserved end residues are part of each CDR3. The order of the fields is V gene, clone size, CDR3 protein. Part of the rows lack a size; the others show once, few, many or a class for expanded clones.

>TRBV5-1|.
CASSLEGGGGGETQYF
>TRBV7-9|.
CASSSLLPLDRAYEQYF
>TRBV7-7|few
CASSPGRGAYQETQYF
>TRBV7-2|.
CASSPQGSVSSGNTIYF
>TRBV4-3|few
CASSQDLAGVTDTQYF
>TRBV27|.
CASSRLGGYGYTF
>TRBV5-1|.
CASSRMTATDTQYF
>TRBV7-8|few
CASSWGSGRAGELFF
>TRBV28|few
CASSPLGTAAPFVRETQYF
>TRBV7-2|.
CASGRQGWETQYF
>TRBV7-9|few
CASSLAVDTGELFF
>TRBV5-4|few
CASSLMGGNQPQHF
>TRBV20-1|many
CSATLGEAFF
>TRBV9|.
CASSVSSGGRGETQYF
>TRBV4-3|.
CASSQKAFLDTQYF
>TRBV7-6|.
CASEGQSKEKLFF
>TRBV6-6|few
CASSYEGRNTEAFF
>TRBV5-1|few
CASSSKGGPSSGNTIYF
>TRBV10-3|.
CAISDQTGSFSYEQYF
>TRBV14|few
CASSQTAFYEQYF
>TRBV9|few
CASSVDYTGTIYF
>TRBV27|.
CASSPTKEGAEAFF
>TRBV30|.
CAWSVRQARQGYTF
>TRBV11-3|few
CASSLARGTGYLETQYF
>TRBV30|few
CAWKFGGLGGYTF
>TRBV28|.
CASSLSRHDTIYF
>TRBV4-3|.
CASSLSDRSYEQYF
>TRBV5-1|few
CASSKGQTKQETQYF
>TRBV7-2|few
CASSSPGLYNEQFF
>TRBV5-1|.
CASHTGGMDYGYTF
>TRBV2|.
CASSPTGTQYF